This T cell receptor (beta chain) was identified during a study of blood T cell repertoires in COVID-19. Sequenced by immunoSEQ multiplex PCR; TCRdb stores in-frame clones only, minus some. This table holds 48,000 or so clones, 65% to 90% found once. This clone turned up a few times. The V and J ends lost 0 bases and 7 bases respectively, with 11 bases between them. Germline loops: CDR1 SGHRS, CDR2 YFSETQ. CDR3 length equals 14 residues. This clonotype originated in a woman of 80 years or more with COVID-19, enrolled during active disease. The chain couples TRBV5-1 to TRBJ2-1; perhaps TRBD2 as D (6 bases). The sequenced sample consisted of peripheral blood. The CDR3 spells CASSLVASDNEQFF. The CDR3 region has the DNA TGCGCCAGCAGCTTGGTGGCTAGCGATAATGAGCAGTTCTTC.